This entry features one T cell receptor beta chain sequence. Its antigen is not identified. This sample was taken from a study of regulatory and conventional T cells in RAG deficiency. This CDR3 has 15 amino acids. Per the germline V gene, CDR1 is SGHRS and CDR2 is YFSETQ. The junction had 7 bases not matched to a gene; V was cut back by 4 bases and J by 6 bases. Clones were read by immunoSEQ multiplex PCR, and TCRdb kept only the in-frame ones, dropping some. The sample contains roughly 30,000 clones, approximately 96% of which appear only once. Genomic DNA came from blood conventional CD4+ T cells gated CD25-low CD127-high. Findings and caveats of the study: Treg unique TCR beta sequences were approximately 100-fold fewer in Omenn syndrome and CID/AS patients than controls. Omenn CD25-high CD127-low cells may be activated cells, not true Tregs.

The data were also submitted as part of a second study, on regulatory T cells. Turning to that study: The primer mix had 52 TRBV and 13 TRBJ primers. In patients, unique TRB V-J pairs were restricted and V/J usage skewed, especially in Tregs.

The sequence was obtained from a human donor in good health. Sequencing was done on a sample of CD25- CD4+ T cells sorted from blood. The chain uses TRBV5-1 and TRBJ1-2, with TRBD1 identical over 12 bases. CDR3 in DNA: TGCGCCAGCAGCATGGCCCGGGACAGGGGGCATGGCTACACCTTC. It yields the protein CASSMARDRGHGYTF.